One sample yielded the 3 T cell receptor beta chains listed below, sequenced in a study of blood T cell repertoires in COVID-19. The table came from immunoSEQ multiplex PCR; TCRdb's copy has only in-frame clones and leaves some out. The sample consists of 200,000 to 250,000 clones, approximately 90% of them appearing once. Input material: PBMCs or T cells enriched from blood (not recorded which). The receptors here all came from a woman aged 25 to 39 who had recovered from COVID-19.

This rearrangement joins TRBV5-1 to TRBJ2-1; weak D call: TRBD2 (7 bases). V dropped 4 bases and J dropped 8 bases, with 22 bases sitting between them. From germline, CDR1 is SGHRS and CDR2 YFSETQ. This CDR3 has 16 residues. Written as DNA, the CDR3 is TGCGCCAGCAGCCTTCTACGAGGGGGGGCCGTTCATGAGCAGTTCTTC. Amino acid sequence: CASSLLRGGAVHEQFF.

This chain links TRBV20-1 with TRBJ1-1, with D hard to call. CDR1 DFQATT and CDR2 SNEGSKA come from the germline V gene (reference sequence). The V gene lost 3 bases and the J gene lost 7 bases, with 9 bases spanning the gap. The CDR3 extends over 11 amino acids. In DNA, the CDR3 is TGCAGTGCTAGCAGTATACGTGAAGCTTTCTTT. Encoded protein: CSASSIREAFF.

CDR3 in amino acids: CATSPSRDSRSYGYTF. In DNA form, the CDR3 reads TGTGCCACCAGCCCATCGAGGGACAGCCGATCCTATGGCTACACCTTC. V usage is TRBV15 and J usage is TRBJ1-2, with 7 bases identical to TRBD1. This CDR3 comprises 16 residues. V shed 5 bases and J 4 bases; nucleotides not matched to a gene: 13. CDR1 and CDR2 (germline): LNHNV, YYDKDF (reference sequence).